This TCR beta chain is from a study of T cell changes during pregnancy in multiple sclerosis. Sequencing was performed with immunoSEQ multiplex PCR; in TCRdb, only in-frame clones are kept and a portion is missing. The sample has around 110,000 clones, about 94% seen once. With 3 bases removed from V and 1 base from J, the gap between germline ends came to 13 bases. The CDR3 runs to 15 residues. CDR1 and CDR2 (germline): SGHRS, YFSETQ. The chain couples TRBV5-1 to TRBJ1-1, with D possibly matching TRBD1 (6 bases). This sequence originates from a female donor with multiple sclerosis, enrolled in a pregnancy study. Source: peripheral blood, taken in the third trimester of pregnancy. This CDR3 reads CASSYRRGANTEAFF. The CDR3 DNA reads TGCGCCAGCAGCTACCGCAGGGGCGCGAACACTGAAGCTTTCTTT.